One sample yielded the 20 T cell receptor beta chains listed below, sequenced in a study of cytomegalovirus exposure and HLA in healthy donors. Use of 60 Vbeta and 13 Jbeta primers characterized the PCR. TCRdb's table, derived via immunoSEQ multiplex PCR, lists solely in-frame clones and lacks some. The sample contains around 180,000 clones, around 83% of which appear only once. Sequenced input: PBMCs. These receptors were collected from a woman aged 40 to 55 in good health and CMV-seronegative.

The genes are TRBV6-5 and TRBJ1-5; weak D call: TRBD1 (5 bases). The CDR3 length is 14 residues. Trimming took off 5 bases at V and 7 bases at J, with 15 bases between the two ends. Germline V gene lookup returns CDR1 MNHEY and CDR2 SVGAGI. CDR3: CASSIRDGGQPQHF. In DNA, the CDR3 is TGTGCCAGCAGTATACGGGACGGGGGGCAGCCCCAGCATTTT.

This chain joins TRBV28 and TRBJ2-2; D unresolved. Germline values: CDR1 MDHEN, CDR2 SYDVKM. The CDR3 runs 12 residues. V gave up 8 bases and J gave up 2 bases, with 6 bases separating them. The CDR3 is CASHFNTGELFF. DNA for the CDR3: TGTGCCAGCCACTTTAACACCGGGGAGCTGTTTTTT.

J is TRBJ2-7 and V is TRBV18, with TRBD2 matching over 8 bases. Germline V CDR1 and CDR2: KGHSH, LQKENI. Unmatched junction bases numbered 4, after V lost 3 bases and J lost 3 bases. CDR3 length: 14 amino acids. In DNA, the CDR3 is TGTGCCAGCTCACCGGAACTAGCGGTCTACGAGCAGTACTTC. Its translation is CASSPELAVYEQYF.

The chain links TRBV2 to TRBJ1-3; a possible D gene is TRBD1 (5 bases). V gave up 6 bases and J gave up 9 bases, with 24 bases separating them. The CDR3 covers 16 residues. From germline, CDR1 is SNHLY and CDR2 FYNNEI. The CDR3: CASSYQNGGAGVTIYF. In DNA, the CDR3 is TGTGCCAGCAGCTATCAGAATGGAGGGGCCGGGGTCACCATATATTTT. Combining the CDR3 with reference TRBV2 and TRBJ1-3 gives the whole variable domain EPEVTQTPSHQVTQMGQEVILRCVPISNHLYFYWYRQILGQKVEFLVSFYNNEISEKSEIFDDQFSVERPDGSNFTLKIRSTKLEDSAMYFCASSYQNGGAGVTIYFGEGSWLTVV.

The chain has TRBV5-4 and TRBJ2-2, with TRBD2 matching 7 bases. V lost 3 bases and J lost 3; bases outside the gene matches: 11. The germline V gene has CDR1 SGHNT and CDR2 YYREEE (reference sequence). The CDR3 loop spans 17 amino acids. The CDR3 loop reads CASSSGPGLSDTGELFF. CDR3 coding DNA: TGTGCCAGCAGCTCGGGGCCGGGACTATCGGACACCGGGGAGCTGTTTTTT. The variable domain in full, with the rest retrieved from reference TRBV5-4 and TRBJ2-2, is ETGVTQSPTHLIKTRGQQVTLRCSSQSGHNTVSWYQQALGQGPQFIFQYYREEENGRGNFPPRFSGLQFPNYSSELNVNALELDDSALYLCASSSGPGLSDTGELFFGEGSRLTVL.

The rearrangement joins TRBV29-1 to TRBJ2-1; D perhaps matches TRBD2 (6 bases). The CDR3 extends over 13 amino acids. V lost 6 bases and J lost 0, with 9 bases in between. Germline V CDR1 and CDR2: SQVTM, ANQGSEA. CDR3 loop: CSVAGGSYNEQFF. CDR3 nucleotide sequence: TGCAGCGTAGCGGGCGGCTCCTACAATGAGCAGTTCTTC.

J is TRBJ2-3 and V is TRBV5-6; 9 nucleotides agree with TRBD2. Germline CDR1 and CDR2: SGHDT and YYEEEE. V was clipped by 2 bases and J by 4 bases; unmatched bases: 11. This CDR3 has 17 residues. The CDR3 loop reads CASSFGSGRSRADTQYF. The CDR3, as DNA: TGTGCCAGCAGCTTCGGTAGCGGGAGAAGTAGGGCAGATACGCAGTATTTT.

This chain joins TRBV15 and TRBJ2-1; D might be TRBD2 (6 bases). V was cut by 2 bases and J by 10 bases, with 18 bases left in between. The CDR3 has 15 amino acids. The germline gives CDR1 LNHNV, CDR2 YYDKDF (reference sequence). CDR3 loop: CATSRRGGTVTEQFF. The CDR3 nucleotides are TGTGCCACCAGCAGACGGGGCGGGACCGTTACCGAGCAGTTCTTC.

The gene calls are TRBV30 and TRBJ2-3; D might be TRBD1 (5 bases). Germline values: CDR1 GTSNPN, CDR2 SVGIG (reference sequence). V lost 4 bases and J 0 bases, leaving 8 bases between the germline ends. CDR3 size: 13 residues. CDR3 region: CAWTRVSTDTQYF. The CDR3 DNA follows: TGTGCCTGGACCAGGGTGAGCACAGATACGCAGTATTTT.

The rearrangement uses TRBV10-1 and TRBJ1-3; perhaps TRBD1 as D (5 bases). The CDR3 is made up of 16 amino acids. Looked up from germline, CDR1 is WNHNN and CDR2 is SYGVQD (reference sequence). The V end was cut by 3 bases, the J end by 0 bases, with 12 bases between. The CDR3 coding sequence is TGCGCCAGCAGTGAAAGACAGAAGAACTCTGGAAACACCATATATTTT. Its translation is CASSERQKNSGNTIYF.

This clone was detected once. This CDR3 is CASSQQGLPNEKLFF. The CDR3 DNA reads as TGTGCCAGCAGCCAACAGGGTTTACCTAATGAAAAACTGTTTTTT. This chain uses TRBV14 with TRBJ1-4; TRBD1 is a possible D gene (5 bases). The CDR3 has 15 residues. The V end was cut by 2 bases, the J end by 3 bases, with 10 bases between. Germline V gene lookup returns CDR1 SGHDN and CDR2 FVKESK. The full variable domain, completed using reference TRBV14 and TRBJ1-4, is EAGVTQFPSHSVIEKGQTVTLRCDPISGHDNLYWYRRVMGKEIKFLLHFVKESKQDESGMPNNRFLAERTGGTYSTLKVQPAELEDSGVYFCASSQQGLPNEKLFFGSGTQLSVL.

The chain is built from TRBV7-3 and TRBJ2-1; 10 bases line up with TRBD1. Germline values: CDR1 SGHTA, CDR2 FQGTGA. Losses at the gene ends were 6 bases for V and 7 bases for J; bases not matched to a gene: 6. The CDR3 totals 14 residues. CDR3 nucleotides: TGTGCCAGCAGTTACGGACAGGGGGGGAATGAGCAGTTCTTC. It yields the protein CASSYGQGGNEQFF.

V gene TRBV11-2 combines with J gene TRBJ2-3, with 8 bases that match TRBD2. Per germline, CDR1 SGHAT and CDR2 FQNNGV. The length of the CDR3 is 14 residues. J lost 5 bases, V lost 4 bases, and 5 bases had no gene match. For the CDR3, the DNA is TGTGCCAGCAGCTCCGGGACTAGGTTAGATACGCAGTATTTT. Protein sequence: CASSSGTRLDTQYF.

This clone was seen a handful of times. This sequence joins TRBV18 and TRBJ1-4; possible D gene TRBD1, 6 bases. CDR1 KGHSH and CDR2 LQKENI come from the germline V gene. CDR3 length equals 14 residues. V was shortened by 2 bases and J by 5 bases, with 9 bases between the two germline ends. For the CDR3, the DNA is TGTGCCAGCTCACCAGACAGGTCCAATGAAAAACTGTTTTTT. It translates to CASSPDRSNEKLFF.

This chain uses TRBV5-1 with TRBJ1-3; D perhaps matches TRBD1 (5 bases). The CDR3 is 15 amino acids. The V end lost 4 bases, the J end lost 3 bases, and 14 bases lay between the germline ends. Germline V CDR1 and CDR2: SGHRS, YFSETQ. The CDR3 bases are TGCGCCAGCAGCGAGACAGCCGCTTTTGGAAACACCATATATTTT. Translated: CASSETAAFGNTIYF.

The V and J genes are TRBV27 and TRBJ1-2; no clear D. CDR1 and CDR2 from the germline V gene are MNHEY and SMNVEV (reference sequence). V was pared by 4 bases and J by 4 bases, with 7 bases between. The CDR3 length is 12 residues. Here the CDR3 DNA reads TGTGCCAGCAGTTCCCATTCCTATGGCTACACCTTC. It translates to CASSSHSYGYTF.

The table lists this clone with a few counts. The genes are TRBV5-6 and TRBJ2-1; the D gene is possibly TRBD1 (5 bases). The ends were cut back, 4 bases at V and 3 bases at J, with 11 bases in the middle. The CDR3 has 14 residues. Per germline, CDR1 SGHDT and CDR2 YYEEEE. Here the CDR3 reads CASSPPGYYNEQFF. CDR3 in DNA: TGTGCCAGCAGCCCCCCAGGGTACTACAATGAGCAGTTCTTC. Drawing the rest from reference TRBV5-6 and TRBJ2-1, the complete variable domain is DAGVTQSPTHLIKTRGQQVTLRCSPKSGHDTVSWYQQALGQGPQFIFQYYEEEERQRGNFPDRFSGHQFPNYSSELNVNALLLGDSALYLCASSPPGYYNEQFFGPGTRLTVL.

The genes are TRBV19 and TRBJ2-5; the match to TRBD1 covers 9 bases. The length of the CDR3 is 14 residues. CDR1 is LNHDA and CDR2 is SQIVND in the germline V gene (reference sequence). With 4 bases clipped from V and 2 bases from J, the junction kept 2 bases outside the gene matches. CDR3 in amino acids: CASSRGQGQETQYF. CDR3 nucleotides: TGTGCCAGTAGTAGGGGACAGGGTCAAGAGACCCAGTACTTC.

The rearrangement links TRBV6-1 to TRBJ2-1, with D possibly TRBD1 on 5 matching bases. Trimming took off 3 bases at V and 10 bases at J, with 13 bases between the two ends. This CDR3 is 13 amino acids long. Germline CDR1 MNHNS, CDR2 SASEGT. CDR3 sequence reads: CASSDQGTGEQFF. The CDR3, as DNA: TGTGCCAGCAGTGATCAGGGAACAGGAGAGCAGTTCTTC.

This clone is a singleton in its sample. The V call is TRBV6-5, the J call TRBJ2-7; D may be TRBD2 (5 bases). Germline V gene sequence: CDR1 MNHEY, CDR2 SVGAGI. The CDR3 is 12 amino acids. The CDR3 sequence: CGSGRGNYEQYF. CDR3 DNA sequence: TGTGGCTCCGGACGGGGAAACTACGAGCAGTACTTC.